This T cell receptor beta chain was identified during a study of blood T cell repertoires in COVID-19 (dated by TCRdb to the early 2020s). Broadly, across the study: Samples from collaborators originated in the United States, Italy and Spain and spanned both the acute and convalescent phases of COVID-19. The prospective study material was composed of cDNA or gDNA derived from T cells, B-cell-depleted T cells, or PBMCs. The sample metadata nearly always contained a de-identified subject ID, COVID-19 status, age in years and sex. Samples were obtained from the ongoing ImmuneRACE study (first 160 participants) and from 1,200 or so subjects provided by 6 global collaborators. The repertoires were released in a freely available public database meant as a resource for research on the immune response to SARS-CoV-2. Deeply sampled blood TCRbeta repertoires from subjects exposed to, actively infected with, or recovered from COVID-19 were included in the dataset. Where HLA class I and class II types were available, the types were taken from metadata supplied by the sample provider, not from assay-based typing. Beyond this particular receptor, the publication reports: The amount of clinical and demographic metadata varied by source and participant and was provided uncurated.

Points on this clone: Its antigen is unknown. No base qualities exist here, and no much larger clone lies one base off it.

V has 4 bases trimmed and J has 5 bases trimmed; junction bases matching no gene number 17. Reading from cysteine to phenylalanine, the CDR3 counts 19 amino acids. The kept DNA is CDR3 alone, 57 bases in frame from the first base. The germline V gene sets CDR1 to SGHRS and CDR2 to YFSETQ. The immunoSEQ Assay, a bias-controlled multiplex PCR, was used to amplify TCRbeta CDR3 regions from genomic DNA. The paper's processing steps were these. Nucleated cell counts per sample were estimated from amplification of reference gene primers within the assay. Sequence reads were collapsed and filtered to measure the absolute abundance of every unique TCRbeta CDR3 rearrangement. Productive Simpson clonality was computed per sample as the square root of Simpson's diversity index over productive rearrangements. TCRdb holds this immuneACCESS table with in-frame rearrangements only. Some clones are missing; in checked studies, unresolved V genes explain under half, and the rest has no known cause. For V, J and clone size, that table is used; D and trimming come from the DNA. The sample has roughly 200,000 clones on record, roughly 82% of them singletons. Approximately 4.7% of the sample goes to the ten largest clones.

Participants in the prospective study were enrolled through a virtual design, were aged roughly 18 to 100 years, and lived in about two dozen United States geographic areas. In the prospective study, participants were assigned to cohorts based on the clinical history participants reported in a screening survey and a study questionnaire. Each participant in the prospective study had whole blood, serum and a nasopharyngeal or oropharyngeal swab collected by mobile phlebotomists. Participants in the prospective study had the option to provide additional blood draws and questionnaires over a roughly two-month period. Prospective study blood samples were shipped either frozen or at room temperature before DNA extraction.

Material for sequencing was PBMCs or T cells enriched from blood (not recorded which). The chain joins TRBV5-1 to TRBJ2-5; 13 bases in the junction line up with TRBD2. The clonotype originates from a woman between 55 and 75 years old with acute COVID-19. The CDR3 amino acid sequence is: CASSHSPLQLAGGRETQYF. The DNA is TGCGCCAGCAGCCATTCCCCCCTTCAACTAGCGGGGGGGAGGGAGACCCAGTACTTC.